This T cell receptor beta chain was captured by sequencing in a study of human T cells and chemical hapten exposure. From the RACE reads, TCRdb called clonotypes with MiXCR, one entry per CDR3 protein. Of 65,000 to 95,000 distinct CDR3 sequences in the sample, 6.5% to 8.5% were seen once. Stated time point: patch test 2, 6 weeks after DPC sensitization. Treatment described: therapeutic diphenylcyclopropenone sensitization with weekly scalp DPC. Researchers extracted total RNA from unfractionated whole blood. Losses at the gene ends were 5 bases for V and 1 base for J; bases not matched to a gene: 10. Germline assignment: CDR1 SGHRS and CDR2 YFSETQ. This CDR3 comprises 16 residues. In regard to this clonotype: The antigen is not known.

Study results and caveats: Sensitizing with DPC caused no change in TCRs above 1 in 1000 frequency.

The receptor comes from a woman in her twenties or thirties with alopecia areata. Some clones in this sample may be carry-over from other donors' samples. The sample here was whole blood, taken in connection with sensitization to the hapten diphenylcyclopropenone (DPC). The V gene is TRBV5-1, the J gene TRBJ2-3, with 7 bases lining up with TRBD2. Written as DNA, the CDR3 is TGCGCCAGCAGTGACGTGTCTCTAGCGGGCACAGATACGCAGTATTTT. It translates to CASSDVSLAGTDTQYF. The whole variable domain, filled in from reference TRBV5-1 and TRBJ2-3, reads KAGVTQTPRYLIKTRGQQVTLSCSPISGHRSVSWYQQTPGQGLQFLFEYFSETQRNKGNFPGRFSGRQFSNSRSEMNVSTLELGDSALYLCASSDVSLAGTDTQYFGPGTRLTVL.